The 27 T cell receptor beta chains listed next were all sequenced from one sample in a study of T-cell reconstitution after alpha-beta-depleted transplantation in children (dated by TCRdb to 2016 to 2017). The library was made by PCR. The sequencer listed for this sample is Illumina HiSeq 2500. To normalize quantification of the TCRbeta repertoire, the TCR libraries were built with molecular barcoding that relied on unique molecular identifiers. TCRdb passed the public sequencing reads through fastp at Q25 and MiXCR, retaining productive beta sequences. Rows are combined by CDR3 protein, so each entry shows the most common genes and DNA. The table for this sample lists hundreds of thousands of distinct CDR3 sequences; roughly 9.5% of them were counted only once. The ten largest make up 10% of the sample. The material was PBMCs from the stem cell graft donor, obtained from the stem cell graft. Receptors originate from a human donor who donated a stem cell graft to a child with SCID.

J is TRBJ2-5 and V is TRBV5-1, with D perhaps TRBD1 (5 bases). Trimming left V 4 bases short and J 2 bases short, with 9 bases between. The CDR3 is 13 residues long. The germline V gene has CDR1 SGHRS and CDR2 YFSETQ. The CDR3 reads CASSHDRQETQYF. CDR3 in DNA: TGCGCCAGCAGCCACGACAGACAAGAGACCCAGTACTTC.

This clonotype was counted between two and nine times. The chain combines TRBV6-5 with TRBJ1-6; tentatively, D is TRBD1 (5 bases). The germline gives CDR1 MNHEY, CDR2 SVGAGI. The CDR3 length is 15 residues. V was trimmed by 0 bases and J by 9 bases, leaving 12 bases between them. The CDR3 nucleotides are TGTGCCAGCAGTTACTCGCTAGGGGAGGGTTCACCCCTCCACTTT. Its protein is CASSYSLGEGSPLHF.

The J gene is TRBJ1-2, the V gene TRBV7-9; a weak D match, TRBD1 (6 bases). Trimming cost V 8 bases and J 3 bases, with 19 bases left between them. The germline CDR1 and CDR2 sequences are SEHNR and FQNEAQ (reference sequence). The CDR3 contains 15 residues. The CDR3 DNA follows: TGTGCCAGCGGGACATCCCTTTCTATGCACTATGGCTACACCTTC. This codes for CASGTSLSMHYGYTF.

This clonotype was found many times. CDR3: CARALRQGARGQPQHF. In nucleotides, the CDR3 is TGTGCCAGGGCGCTTCGACAGGGGGCGCGTGGGCAGCCCCAGCATTTT. J is TRBJ1-5 and V is TRBV9; TRBD1 aligns across 10 bases. This CDR3 contains 16 residues. Germline V gene data show CDR1 as SGDLS and CDR2 as YYNGEE. The junction had 15 bases not matched to a gene; V was cut back by 8 bases and J by 7 bases.

The table lists this clonotype with a few counts. The rearrangement uses TRBV5-1 and TRBJ2-1; 12 bases fit TRBD2. V lost 0 bases to trimming and J lost 6 bases; unmatched junction nucleotides: 4. The CDR3 totals 16 residues. The germline V gene encodes CDR1 SGHRS and CDR2 YFSETQ. The CDR3 bases are TGCGCCAGCAGCTTGGATCTAGCGGGGGGGCGCAATGAGCAGTTCTTC. Translating gives CASSLDLAGGRNEQFF.

The chain combines TRBV14 with TRBJ2-7, with D perhaps TRBD1 (6 bases). V was trimmed by 4 bases and J by 2 bases, leaving 12 bases between them. This CDR3 contains 14 residues. CDR1 SGHDN and CDR2 FVKESK come from the germline V gene. The CDR3 DNA sequence: TGTGCCAGCAGCCCGCAGGGGATAGCCTACGAGCAGTACTTC. Translated: CASSPQGIAYEQYF.

A few counts support this clonotype. The genes are TRBV7-2 and TRBJ2-5, with D tentatively TRBD2 (7 bases). This CDR3 has 13 residues. Trimming took off 6 bases at V and 9 bases at J, with 17 bases between the two ends. Germline V gene sequence: CDR1 SGHTA, CDR2 FQGNSA. This chain's CDR3 is CASSPGLGGPQYF. Here the CDR3 DNA reads TGTGCCAGCAGTCCGGGACTCGGGGGGCCCCAGTACTTC. Supplemented by reference TRBV7-2 and TRBJ2-5, the full variable domain reads GAGVSQSPSNKVTEKGKDVELRCDPISGHTALYWYRQSLGQGLEFLIYFQGNSAPDKSGLPSDRFSAERTGGSVSTLTIQRTQQEDSAVYLCASSPGLGGPQYFGPGTRLLVL.

In this sample, this clonotype turned up many times. The rearrangement uses TRBV4-1 and TRBJ2-1; D unclear. Germline V gene data show CDR1 as MGHRA and CDR2 as YSYEKL. V was pared by 1 base and J by 4 bases, with 2 bases between. The CDR3 is made up of 12 amino acids. The CDR3 protein is CASSQGYNEQFF. As DNA, the CDR3 is TGCGCCAGCAGCCAAGGATACAATGAGCAGTTCTTC.

The chain has TRBV6-2 or TRBV6-3 and TRBJ2-2, with 9 nucleotides matching TRBD1. The V and J ends lost 4 bases and 6 bases, in that order; junction bases with no gene match: 3. The CDR3 is 14 amino acids. Germline lookup yields CDR1 MNHEY and CDR2 SVGEGT. CDR3 nucleotides: TGTGCCAGCAGTTCGGGACAGGGTTCCGGGGAGCTGTTTTTT. Residues: CASSSGQGSGELFF.

This clonotype was detected only a few times. This chain links TRBV6-5 with TRBJ2-3; 10 bases are shared with TRBD2. After removal of 4 bases from V and 14 bases from J, the junction contained 12 bases not matched to a gene. Germline CDR1 and CDR2: MNHEY and SVGAGI. This CDR3 comprises 14 residues. The DNA of the CDR3 is TGTGCCAGCAGTTTTCGAGCGGGGGGGGCGGATGGGTATTTT. Translation: CASSFRAGGADGYF.

This clonotype was observed at least ten times. The rearrangement joins TRBV19 to TRBJ1-2; D is possibly TRBD1 (6 bases). V dropped 3 bases and J dropped 7 bases, with 9 bases sitting between them. CDR3 length: 12 amino acids. Germline loops: CDR1 LNHDA, CDR2 SQIVND (reference sequence). CDR3 sequence: CASSMVTGGYTF. The CDR3 DNA follows: TGTGCCAGTAGTATGGTGACAGGTGGCTACACCTTC.

There are a few counts of this clonotype. V is TRBV5-1 and J is TRBJ1-3; D unresolved. Looked up from germline, CDR1 is SGHRS and CDR2 is YFSETQ. V was pared by 0 bases and J by 4 bases, with 14 bases between. There are 16 residues in the CDR3. The CDR3 region is CASSLDGVGSGNTIYF. Written as DNA, the CDR3 is TGCGCCAGCAGCTTGGACGGAGTGGGATCCGGAAACACCATATATTTT. The full variable domain, its missing parts supplied by reference TRBV5-1 and TRBJ1-3, is KAGVTQTPRYLIKTRGQQVTLSCSPISGHRSVSWYQQTPGQGLQFLFEYFSETQRNKGNFPGRFSGRQFSNSRSEMNVSTLELGDSALYLCASSLDGVGSGNTIYFGEGSWLTVV.

This chain uses TRBV11-2 with TRBJ1-4; tentatively, D is TRBD1 (6 bases). Trimming removed 5 bases at V and 5 bases at J, with 18 bases between. Germline V gene data show CDR1 as SGHAT and CDR2 as FQNNGV. This CDR3 is built from 16 residues. The CDR3 sequence: CASSRRSTGWNEKLFF. CDR3 DNA: TGTGCCAGCAGCCGGCGCTCAACAGGGTGGAATGAAAAACTGTTTTTT.

The table lists this clonotype with a few counts. The rearrangement links TRBV25-1 to TRBJ1-4, with 7 bases matching TRBD1. The V gene end was trimmed by 2 bases and the J gene end by 7 bases; junction bases not matched to a gene: 7. CDR1 MGHDK and CDR2 SYGVNS come from the germline V gene. The CDR3 contains 15 residues. CDR3: CASSESRGLLEKLFF. CDR3 nucleotides: TGTGCCAGCAGTGAAAGTAGGGGGCTCCTTGAAAAACTGTTTTTT.

This clonotype was observed a handful of times. The rearrangement links TRBV4-2 to TRBJ2-5; 15 bases are a match to TRBD2. CDR1 is LGHNA and CDR2 is YNFKEQ in the germline V gene. This CDR3 region has 17 residues. The V and J ends lost 1 base and 5 bases, in that order; junction bases with no gene match: 5. The CDR3 region has the DNA TGTGCCAGCAGCCAAGGGACTAGCGGGGGGGCCAGTGAGACCCAGTACTTC. Encoded protein: CASSQGTSGGASETQYF.

The rearrangement uses TRBV20-1 and TRBJ2-1, with D possibly matching TRBD1 (7 bases). Trimming took off 5 bases at V and 7 bases at J, with 15 bases between the two ends. There are 13 residues in the CDR3. Germline lookup yields CDR1 DFQATT and CDR2 SNEGSKA (reference sequence). The CDR3 sequence is CSADPGGSNEQFF. CDR3 DNA sequence: TGCAGTGCTGACCCAGGGGGGAGTAATGAGCAGTTCTTC.

CDR3 loop: CASSPGTSGVSHEQYF. CDR3 bases: TGTGCCAGCTCACCAGGGACTAGCGGGGTTTCCCACGAGCAGTACTTC. The chain has TRBV18 and TRBJ2-7; 13 bases match TRBD2. This CDR3 comprises 16 residues. Germline V gives CDR1 KGHSH, CDR2 LQKENI. Trimming at V came to 2 bases and at J to 5 bases, leaving 6 bases not matched to a gene.

The gene calls are TRBV12-5 and TRBJ2-5; D may be TRBD1 (5 bases). The CDR3 covers 17 residues. CDR1 is LGHNT, CDR2 FRNRAP, per germline. V dropped 5 bases and J dropped 5 bases, with 24 bases sitting between them. The CDR3 here is CASGARQGFNLGETQYF. CDR3 nucleotide sequence: TGTGCTAGTGGTGCTCGTCAGGGCTTCAACCTCGGGGAGACCCAGTACTTC.

This clonotype was counted between two and nine times. The chain links TRBV7-8 to TRBJ2-1; 12 nucleotides align to TRBD2. With V trimmed by 5 bases and J by 9 bases, 8 bases remained unmatched. CDR1 is SGHVS and CDR2 is FQNEAQ in the germline V gene. The CDR3 runs 15 residues. The CDR3 DNA reads as TGTGCCAGCAGCACAGGACTAGCGGGGCGAGTTGAGCAGTTCTTC. Translation gives CASSTGLAGRVEQFF. Filled out from reference TRBV7-8 and TRBJ2-1, the complete variable domain reads GAGVSQSPRYKVAKRGQDVALRCDPISGHVSLFWYQQALGQGPEFLTYFQNEAQLDKSGLPSDRFFAERPEGSVSTLKIQRTQQEDSAVYLCASSTGLAGRVEQFFGPGTRLTVL.

This clonotype was observed a handful of times. The chain joins TRBV5-1 to TRBJ1-5; no definite D call. The germline gives CDR1 SGHRS, CDR2 YFSETQ. V was clipped by 0 bases and J by 2 bases, with 9 bases between them. The CDR3 spans 15 residues. This chain's CDR3 is CASSLGGEGNQPQHF. The CDR3 coding sequence is TGCGCCAGCAGCTTGGGGGGAGAGGGCAATCAGCCCCAGCATTTT.

This clonotype showed up just a few times. The rearrangement joins TRBV5-1 to TRBJ2-5, with 11 bases identical to TRBD2. The trim removed 4 bases at V and 7 bases at J, leaving 9 bases unmatched. CDR1 and CDR2 (germline): SGHRS, YFSETQ. This CDR3 has 15 amino acids. The CDR3 bases are TGCGCCAGCAGCATAGGACTAGCGGGTGACGTGACCCAGTACTTC. Its translation: CASSIGLAGDVTQYF.

This clonotype occurred a few times. The gene calls are TRBV3-1 and TRBJ1-1; D might be TRBD1 (5 bases). Germline loops: CDR1 LGHDT, CDR2 YNNKEL (reference sequence). V dropped 2 bases and J dropped 9 bases, with 7 bases sitting between them. The CDR3 runs to 11 residues. The DNA for the CDR3 is TGTGCCAGCAGCCAACAGGGACAAGCTTTCTTT. It is translated as CASSQQGQAFF.

The chain links TRBV18 to TRBJ2-1, with 7 bases lining up with TRBD1. CDR1 is KGHSH, CDR2 LQKENI, per germline. J gave up 4 bases and V 0 bases, and 12 bases lay outside the gene matches. The CDR3 has 18 residues. The CDR3, as DNA: TGTGCCAGCTCACCACCCACCCTGGGACAGAAGGGGTACAATGAGCAGTTCTTC. Residues: CASSPPTLGQKGYNEQFF.

V and J are TRBV20-1 and TRBJ2-1; 13 bases align to TRBD2. V trimming: 6 bases; J trimming: 9 bases; junction bases outside the gene matches: 8. This CDR3 is built from 14 residues. Germline V gene sequence: CDR1 DFQATT, CDR2 SNEGSKA (reference sequence). The CDR3 nucleotides read TGCAGTGCCCAGGGACTAGCGGGATTCAGTGAGCAGTTCTTC. Translated, it gives CSAQGLAGFSEQFF.

This chain links TRBV6-9 with TRBJ2-4, with 8 positions matching TRBD2. The V gene's germline CDR1 is MNHGY and CDR2 SVAAGI. The V gene end was trimmed by 6 bases and the J gene end by 0 bases; junction bases not matched to a gene: 28. The CDR3 consists of 23 residues. The CDR3 nucleotides read TGTGCCAGCAGCGAGCGGGGGACAAACTCTCTTGGGGGCAGCCTACTAGCCAAAAACATTCAGTACTTC. Translating gives CASSERGTNSLGGSLLAKNIQYF.

This clonotype was observed at least ten times. The rearrangement joins TRBV7-9 to TRBJ2-1, with a tentative D call TRBD2 (5 bases). The CDR3 extends over 16 amino acids. The V end was cut by 4 bases, the J end by 7 bases, with 20 bases between. In germline, CDR1 is SEHNR, CDR2 FQNEAQ (reference sequence). In nucleotides, the CDR3 is TGTGCCAGCAGCTCCCCGGGGTCCCGGGGAAAGAATGAGCAGTTCTTC. Translated: CASSSPGSRGKNEQFF.

This clonotype was recorded many times. The DNA for the CDR3 is TGTGCCAGCAGCTTAGCTAGCGGGGGGACCTACGAGCAGTACTTC. Its translation is CASSLASGGTYEQYF. The genes are TRBV7-6 and TRBJ2-7, with 10 bases aligning to TRBD2. CDR1 SGHVS and CDR2 FNYEAQ come from the germline V gene. The CDR3 contains 15 residues. Trimming at V came to 0 bases and at J to 2 bases, leaving 1 base not matched to a gene.